The 10 T cell receptor beta chains below were found in one sample sequenced in a study of blood T cell repertoires in COVID-19. Clones were sequenced by immunoSEQ multiplex PCR, and TCRdb holds only the in-frame ones, with some missing. In the table there are about 240,000 clones, around four fifths of which are singletons. Sequencing used peripheral blood. Receptors were obtained from a man aged 25 to 45 who had recovered from COVID-19.

The chain has TRBV10-3 and TRBJ2-2, with a tentative D call TRBD2 (6 bases). This CDR3 contains 15 residues. The germline gives CDR1 ENHRY, CDR2 SYGVKD. V lost 7 bases, J lost 1 base, and 13 bases lay in between. The CDR3 sequence: CAINDLAQNTGELFF. DNA of the CDR3: TGTGCCATCAACGATCTAGCGCAGAACACCGGGGAGCTGTTTTTT.

The chain uses TRBV7-6 and TRBJ1-5, with 7 bases identical to TRBD1. V lost 4 bases, J lost 10 bases, and 7 bases stayed unmatched. CDR1 and CDR2 from the germline V gene are SGHVS and FNYEAQ. The CDR3 runs to 13 residues. As DNA, the CDR3 is TGTGCCAGCAGCTCGACAGGGAACGGTCCCCAGCATTTT. It specifies CASSSTGNGPQHF.

This clone appeared a few times. The chain links TRBV28 to TRBJ2-1, with 10 positions matching TRBD1. There are 16 residues in the CDR3. Losses at the gene ends were 8 bases for V and 7 bases for J; bases not matched to a gene: 14. Germline V gene data show CDR1 as MDHEN and CDR2 as SYDVKM. For the CDR3, the DNA is TGTGCCAGCTCTACCTCCGGGGACAGGGGTAGTAATGAGCAGTTCTTC. Its protein product is CASSTSGDRGSNEQFF.

The CDR3 DNA follows: TGTGCCAGCAGCGACAGGGGGGGAAACTATGGCTACACCTTC. It encodes CASSDRGGNYGYTF. The J gene is TRBJ1-2, the V gene TRBV6-5; 9 bases match TRBD1. This CDR3 is built from 14 residues. Germline V lookup: CDR1 MNHEY, CDR2 SVGAGI. J lost 2 bases, V lost 6 bases, and 4 bases had no gene match.

The chain couples TRBV11-2 to TRBJ1-1; weak D call: TRBD1 (5 bases). The V gene lost 0 bases and the J gene lost 3 bases, with 14 bases spanning the gap. The CDR3 covers 16 residues. Looked up from germline, CDR1 is SGHAT and CDR2 is FQNNGV. CDR3 in DNA: TGTGCCAGCAGCTTAGATGGGCGGGCGGGGGACACTGAAGCTTTCTTT. Translated, it gives CASSLDGRAGDTEAFF.

The chain links TRBV6-5 to TRBJ2-1, with TRBD2 matching over 8 bases. CDR3 size: 15 residues. CDR1 is MNHEY and CDR2 is SVGAGI in the germline V gene. The CDR3 region has the DNA TGTGCTGCTGCTAGCGGGTCAAGCTCCTACAATGAGCAGTTCTTC. Its protein product is CAAASGSSSYNEQFF.

V is TRBV27 and J is TRBJ1-3; 7 nucleotides agree with TRBD1. The junction had 4 bases not matched to a gene; V was cut back by 5 bases and J by 3 bases. This CDR3 has 14 amino acids. Germline CDR1 MNHEY, CDR2 SMNVEV (reference sequence). This CDR3 reads CASSPRQGGNTIYF. The DNA for the CDR3 is TGTGCCAGCAGTCCCCGACAGGGTGGAAACACCATATATTTT.

This chain connects TRBV5-6 to TRBJ2-3; 10 positions agree with TRBD2. The CDR3 is 15 residues long. The V and J ends lost 4 bases and 5 bases, in that order; junction bases with no gene match: 7. Germline values: CDR1 SGHDT, CDR2 YYEEEE. DNA for the CDR3: TGTGCCAGCAGCCCAGTAGCGGGGGGCGGAGATACGCAGTATTTT. Translated: CASSPVAGGGDTQYF. The full variable domain, its missing parts supplied by reference TRBV5-6 and TRBJ2-3, is DAGVTQSPTHLIKTRGQQVTLRCSPKSGHDTVSWYQQALGQGPQFIFQYYEEEERQRGNFPDRFSGHQFPNYSSELNVNALLLGDSALYLCASSPVAGGGDTQYFGPGTRLTVL.

This clone has just a few counts. The V and J genes are TRBV19 and TRBJ2-1; 9 bases agree with TRBD2. There are 14 residues in the CDR3. After removal of 3 bases from V and 7 bases from J, the junction contained 4 bases not matched to a gene. From germline, CDR1 is LNHDA and CDR2 SQIVND (reference sequence). The CDR3 sequence is CASSMAGGPNEQFF. The CDR3 nucleotides read TGTGCCAGTAGTATGGCGGGGGGGCCAAATGAGCAGTTCTTC.

This clone was detected a few times. The chain joins TRBV5-8 to TRBJ1-1; D might be TRBD1 (6 bases). CDR3 size: 16 residues. The germline V and J ends were trimmed by 1 base and 7 bases, with 20 bases remaining between them. Germline V gene lookup returns CDR1 SGHTS and CDR2 YDEGEE. CDR3 in DNA: TGTGCCAGCAGCTTGCGTACAGGGCCGGGTCCCCTTGAAGCTTTCTTT. This sequence encodes CASSLRTGPGPLEAFF.